The 13 T cell receptor beta chains in this list originate from one sample, sequenced in a study of shared clonotypes between healthy human individuals. Using immunoSEQ multiplex PCR, the repertoire was profiled, and TCRdb retains in-frame clones only, with some absent. Seen here are roughly 2.5 million clones, around 90% observed once, and the top ten hold 0.14%. The sequenced sample was naive CD4+ T cells sorted from blood. Subset in this sample: CD45RA+ positively selected. Source of these receptors: a man in his late teens or twenties in good health.

V gene TRBV27 combines with J gene TRBJ1-5; D not resolved. Germline values: CDR1 MNHEY, CDR2 SMNVEV (reference sequence). Trimming stripped 11 bases from V and 9 bases from J, with 14 bases between. This CDR3 region has 11 residues. The CDR3 DNA sequence: TGTGCCCCCCAGAGGTCTGGGCCCCAGCATTTT. Protein product: CAPQRSGPQHF.

This chain uses TRBV2 with TRBJ1-1; 8 nucleotides align to TRBD1. V gave up 7 bases and J gave up 0 bases; unmatched junction bases: 4. Germline loops: CDR1 SNHLY, CDR2 FYNNEI. CDR3 size: 14 residues. The CDR3 DNA reads TGTGCCAGCACGGGACAGGAGATGAACACTGAAGCTTTCTTT. Translated: CASTGQEMNTEAFF.

The chain links TRBV7-8 to TRBJ1-4, with 8 bases that match TRBD1. V was clipped by 5 bases and J by 7 bases; unmatched bases: 6. Germline CDR1 reads SGHVS; CDR2 reads FQNEAQ. CDR3 length: 14 residues. The CDR3 nucleotides are TGTGCCAGCAGCGCTCAGGGGGCAGGTGAAAAACTGTTTTTT. It encodes CASSAQGAGEKLFF.

The chain carries TRBV6-5 and TRBJ2-7, with 9 bases lining up with TRBD2. V was clipped by 2 bases and J by 5 bases; unmatched bases: 7. The length of the CDR3 is 15 residues. Germline CDR1 and CDR2: MNHEY and SVGAGI. This CDR3 reads CASSYGSSGKDEQYF. In DNA, the CDR3 is TGTGCCAGCAGTTACGGGTCTAGCGGGAAAGACGAGCAGTACTTC.

This clone was counted a few times. The chain links TRBV9 to TRBJ1-1, with a possible D match to TRBD1 (5 bases). The V end lost 0 bases, the J end lost 4 bases, and 10 bases lay between the germline ends. The length of the CDR3 is 14 residues. The germline gives CDR1 SGDLS, CDR2 YYNGEE. CDR3 DNA: TGTGCCAGCAGCGTAGTTCAGGGCGGCACTGAAGCTTTCTTT. Its protein is CASSVVQGGTEAFF. The whole variable domain, filled in from reference TRBV9 and TRBJ1-1, reads DSGVTQTPKHLITATGQRVTLRCSPRSGDLSVYWYQQSLDQGLQFLIQYYNGEERAKGNILERFSAQQFPDLHSELNLSSLELGDSALYFCASSVVQGGTEAFFGQGTRLTVV.

The chain employs TRBV19 and TRBJ2-2; D may be TRBD1 (6 bases). Trimming stripped 6 bases from V and 6 bases from J, with 8 bases between. Germline CDR1 is LNHDA and CDR2 is SQIVND (reference sequence). This CDR3 is 12 amino acids long. The CDR3 coding sequence is TGTGCCAGTAGAGGGGGTGCCGGGGAGCTGTTTTTT. Its translation is CASRGGAGELFF.

This chain links TRBV28 with TRBJ2-7, with TRBD1 matching over 7 bases. The germline V gene encodes CDR1 MDHEN and CDR2 SYDVKM. This CDR3 has 16 residues. Trimming removed 10 bases from V and 2 bases from J; junction bases left unmatched: 17. This chain's CDR3 is CATIEINRGKPYEQYF. CDR3 nucleotides: TGTGCCACCATCGAAATAAACAGGGGTAAGCCCTACGAGCAGTACTTC.

CDR3 protein: CASSELLIQASSSYEQYF. The CDR3 DNA sequence: TGTGCCAGCAGCGAACTTCTAATTCAGGCCTCCAGCTCCTACGAGCAGTACTTC. V gene TRBV7-9 combines with J gene TRBJ2-7; D unclear. There are 18 residues in the CDR3. Trimming stripped 5 bases from V and 0 bases from J, with 23 bases between. The germline V gene has CDR1 SEHNR and CDR2 FQNEAQ (reference sequence).

V and J are TRBV7-2 and TRBJ1-4; possible D gene TRBD1, 5 bases. Germline CDR1 reads SGHTA; CDR2 reads FQGNSA. The CDR3 contains 15 residues. The V and J ends lost 4 bases and 4 bases respectively, with 13 bases between them. In DNA form, the CDR3 reads TGTGCCAGCAGCTACATGGGACGGAATAATGAAAAACTGTTTTTT. Protein product: CASSYMGRNNEKLFF. The whole variable domain, filled in from reference TRBV7-2 and TRBJ1-4, reads GAGVSQSPSNKVTEKGKDVELRCDPISGHTALYWYRQSLGQGLEFLIYFQGNSAPDKSGLPSDRFSAERTGGSVSTLTIQRTQQEDSAVYLCASSYMGRNNEKLFFGSGTQLSVL.

This clone was picked up one time. V is TRBV10-3 and J is TRBJ2-1, with a tentative D call TRBD2 (5 bases). CDR1 is ENHRY, CDR2 SYGVKD, per germline. Trimming removed 4 bases at V and 5 bases at J, with 15 bases between. The CDR3 totals 15 residues. CDR3: CAISVSLASDNEQFF. CDR3 in DNA: TGTGCCATCAGTGTTTCTCTAGCCTCTGACAATGAGCAGTTCTTC.

The rearrangement uses TRBV9 and TRBJ2-1, with TRBD1 matching over 8 bases. Trimming took 4 bases from V and 4 from J; bases not matched to a gene: 7. CDR1 is SGDLS, CDR2 YYNGEE, per germline. The CDR3 is made up of 15 amino acids. The DNA for the CDR3 is TGTGCCAGCAGCACAACGGGACAGGAGTACAATGAGCAGTTCTTC. Protein: CASSTTGQEYNEQFF.

The J gene is TRBJ1-3, the V gene TRBV4-1, with D possibly matching TRBD1 (5 bases). The CDR3 has 17 amino acids. V was pared by 0 bases and J by 0 bases, with 12 bases between. The germline CDR1 and CDR2 sequences are MGHRA and YSYEKL. The CDR3 protein is CASSQDPGLHSGNTIYF. CDR3 nucleotide sequence: TGCGCCAGCAGCCAAGATCCGGGGCTTCACTCTGGAAACACCATATATTTT.

As to this clone: Other DNA sequences of this sample code for an identical CDR3. The rearrangement uses TRBV19 and TRBJ1-1; tentative D call: TRBD1 (5 bases). This CDR3 contains 13 residues. V lost 4 bases to trimming and J lost 2 bases, with 8 bases between them. Per the germline V gene, CDR1 is LNHDA and CDR2 is SQIVND (reference sequence). The CDR3 DNA follows: TGTGCCAGTAGTACGACAGAAAACACTGAAGCTTTCTTT. Protein product: CASSTTENTEAFF.